A selection of T cell receptor beta chains follows, all from one sample in a study of T cell repertoires in cytomegalovirus infection. Their recognized antigens are unknown. Via MiXCR, TCRdb re-called the reads, giving one row per CDR3 protein. The table lists about 830,000 distinct CDR3 sequences, about 31% of them singletons. The sample here was cultured CD8+ T cells from PBMCs, taken from culture after CMV antigen stimulation. Receptors originate from a human donor in good health (CMV status not recorded). Some clones in this sample may be carry-over from other donors' samples. Both conserved end residues are part of each CDR3. Each record gives: D gene, V gene, J gene, clone size, CDR3 DNA, CDR3 protein. D genes are given only for firm matches. Where a row states a size, it is once, few, many or the class of an expanded clone; other rows omit it.

d_gene: NA
v_gene: TRBV29-1
j_gene: TRBJ1-2
abundance: few
CDR3nt: TGCAGCGTTGAAGATCGGGGGTTTGGACGGACCTCTAACTATGGCTACACCTTC
CDR3aa: CSVEDRGFGRTSNYGYTF

d_gene: NA
v_gene: TRBV19
j_gene: TRBJ1-3
abundance: few
CDR3nt: TGTGCCAGTAGTATTGGTCGGCGGGGGAACTCTGGAAACACCATATATTTT
CDR3aa: CASSIGRRGNSGNTIYF

d_gene: NA
v_gene: TRBV5-6
j_gene: TRBJ2-1
abundance: NA
CDR3nt: TGTGCCAGCAGCTTGGGGAGAACGTGGTGGGAGTTCTTC
CDR3aa: CASSLGRTWWEFF

d_gene: TRBD2
v_gene: TRBV14
j_gene: TRBJ2-5
abundance: NA
CDR3nt: TGTGCCAGCAGCCATACCGAGGGAGGGGACGAAGAGACCCAGTACTTC
CDR3aa: CASSHTEGGDEETQYF

d_gene: NA
v_gene: TRBV19
j_gene: TRBJ1-2
abundance: NA
CDR3nt: TGTGCCAGTAGTTTCAGGGGCGAGTACTATGGCTACACCTTC
CDR3aa: CASSFRGEYYGYTF

d_gene: NA
v_gene: TRBV12-3/TRBV12-4
j_gene: TRBJ2-1
abundance: few
CDR3nt: TGTGCCAGCAGCCCTTTAACAGGGCCCATATACAATGAGCAGTTCTTC
CDR3aa: CASSPLTGPIYNEQFF

d_gene: TRBD2
v_gene: TRBV7-6
j_gene: TRBJ2-1
abundance: many
CDR3nt: TGTGCCAGCAGCTTAGTAGGGAGGGCTAGATATGACAATGAGCAGTTCTTC
CDR3aa: CASSLVGRARYDNEQFF

d_gene: NA
v_gene: TRBV6-1
j_gene: TRBJ1-1
abundance: few
CDR3nt: TGTGCCATCATTATTTGGGACTTTGAAGCTTTCTTT
CDR3aa: CAIIIWDFEAFF

d_gene: TRBD1
v_gene: TRBV20-1
j_gene: TRBJ1-2
abundance: few
CDR3nt: TGCAGTGCTAGAGACCGGGACAGGTCCGTCTATGGCTACACCTTC
CDR3aa: CSARDRDRSVYGYTF

d_gene: TRBD2
v_gene: TRBV7-3
j_gene: TRBJ2-1
abundance: NA
CDR3nt: TGTGCCAGCAGCCTAGGACTAGGGCCTCTCAATGAGCAGTTCTTC
CDR3aa: CASSLGLGPLNEQFF

d_gene: NA
v_gene: TRBV6-2/TRBV6-3
j_gene: TRBJ2-1
abundance: NA
CDR3nt: TGTGCCAGCAGTTACTCGATTTCTTGGACGGCAGCACTAAGCTCCTACAATGAGCAGTTCTTC
CDR3aa: CASSYSISWTAALSSYNEQFF

d_gene: NA
v_gene: TRBV7-6
j_gene: TRBJ2-1
abundance: NA
CDR3nt: TGTGCTAGCAGCTTAGAGGGTGGGACTGAGCAGTTCTTC
CDR3aa: CASSLEGGTEQFF

d_gene: TRBD1
v_gene: TRBV12-3/TRBV12-4
j_gene: TRBJ2-7
abundance: NA
CDR3nt: TGTGCCAGCGGACTCGGGACAGGGATTAGGGAGCAGTACTTC
CDR3aa: CASGLGTGIREQYF

d_gene: NA
v_gene: TRBV7-8
j_gene: TRBJ1-1
abundance: many
CDR3nt: TGTGCCAGCAGCTTATCAGAATATGAAGCTTTCTTT
CDR3aa: CASSLSEYEAFF

d_gene: NA
v_gene: TRBV7-9
j_gene: TRBJ2-5
abundance: NA
CDR3nt: TGTGCCAGCAGCTTCCTCGACAGGCCGGAGCAAGAGACCCAGTACTTC
CDR3aa: CASSFLDRPEQETQYF